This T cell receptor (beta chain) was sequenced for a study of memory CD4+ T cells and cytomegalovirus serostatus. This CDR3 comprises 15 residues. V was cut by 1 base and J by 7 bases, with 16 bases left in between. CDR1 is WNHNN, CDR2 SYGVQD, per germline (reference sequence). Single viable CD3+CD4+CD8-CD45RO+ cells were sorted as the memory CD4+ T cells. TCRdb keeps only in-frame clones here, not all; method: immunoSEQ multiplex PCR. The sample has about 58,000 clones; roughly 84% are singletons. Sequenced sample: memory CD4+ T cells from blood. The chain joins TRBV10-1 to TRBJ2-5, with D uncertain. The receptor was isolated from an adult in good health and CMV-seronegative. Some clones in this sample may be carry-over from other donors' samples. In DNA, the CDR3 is TGCGCCAGCAGTGAGTATGTAGGAAGCCCAGGGACCCAGTACTTC. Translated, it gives CASSEYVGSPGTQYF.